This T cell receptor (beta chain) was obtained from a study of shared clonotypes between healthy human individuals (dated by TCRdb to about 2020). In terms of the full investigation: A couple of women and a few men aged 18 to 49 years were included in the cohort. For each donor, CD4 naive and CD4 memory were each run on three plates, CD8 naive on two plates, and CD8 memory on one plate. To estimate repertoire size and how much clonotypes are shared between individuals, the study performed deep sequencing of blood TCR repertoires from about 5 healthy adults. Libraries were prepared and TCR repertoires were sequenced by different laboratories using diverse techniques, in order to increase sequencing depth and limit assay-specific biases. Per donor, leukapheresis produced somewhere between about 0.9 and 10 billion PBMCs. Points the paper makes about the study in general: Sharing across several donors was observed for about 5% of naive CD4, less than 4% of naive CD8, roughly 2.3% of memory CD4, and roughly 0.4% of memory CD8 clonotypes. Only blood was sampled, and tissue TCR repertoires likely differ from those in blood. The genetic and exposure-history diversity represented was limited by the small number of donors. Even with the large sequencing depth, rarefaction of the sorted-subset datasets indicated that sequencing was incomplete. Higher generation probabilities were observed for clonotypes shared by all four sorted-subset donors than for non-shared clonotypes. Naive subsets generally had larger estimated clonotype richness than memory subsets did. Based on pairwise subsampling, the degree of clonotype sharing among donors was expected to be affected by sequencing depth.

This clone was seen once. Its antigen is unknown. No base quality values were provided; no much bigger clone lies one nucleotide off. Donors were healthy HIV-negative adults with no recently reported acute infections or vaccinations. Every donor was a Caucasian adult living in Nashville, Tennessee, USA. CD4+ T cells were enriched by magnetic negative selection, after which naive cells were positively selected on CD45RA and the negative fraction was taken as the memory subset. After blood collection by leukapheresis, PBMCs were isolated using Ficoll-Histopaque density gradient centrifugation and then cryopreserved in the vapor phase of liquid nitrogen. Analytical flow cytometry was used to check the purity and quantity of each magnetically sorted T cell population. Genomic DNA was isolated from every sorted fraction and measured by UV absorbance on a Nanodrop 2000c. Using the deep immunoSEQ assay, multiplex PCR amplified TCR CDR3 regions from genomic DNA. For each cell subset, the extracted genomic DNA was distributed evenly across all wells of several immunoSEQ 96-well plates, and each plate served as one replicate. For sorted subsets, approximately 200 ng of genomic DNA, equivalent to around 29,000 T cell genomes, went into each replicate PCR. The purified libraries were quantified using a Qubit 3.0 fluorometer, sized with a Bioanalyzer 2100, and then quantified again using the KAPA Library Quantification kit. A separate single-read 150-cycle Illumina NextSeq 550 flow cell was used to sequence each immunoSEQ 96-well plate. The published analysis was carried out like this. Because only junctional sequences without quality scores were contained in the immunoSEQ output, filtering matching that applied to full-length reads could not be performed. Sequences were annotated with PyIR, a Python wrapper for IgBLAST v1.9, and V/J genes and CDR3 were assigned using IMGT germline references. Reads with weak V/J assignments (E-value above 1e-6), missing CDR3, stop codons, out-of-frame junctions, or ambiguous translated residues were removed. V3J clonotypes were defined as sequences sharing the same inferred V gene, J gene, and CDR3 amino acid sequence. To compute the percentage overlap between repertoires, the number of shared unique clonotypes was divided by the size of the smaller repertoire. Three approaches were used to assess repertoire richness: RTK rarefaction, the Chao1 estimator, and Recon v2.1 estimates of unobserved clonotypes. OLGA was used to compute generation probabilities for all TCRbeta clonotypes that the gDNA method yielded from a few donors. The source is immuneACCESS, and TCRdb retained only in-frame sequences with V and J called. Part of the clones is not carried over; for the studies checked, unresolved V genes explain less than half of this, and the remainder is unexplained. That table gives V, J and clone size, and the DNA gave D and trimming. The sample data list approximately 980,000 clones, and around 80% of these were observed just once. The biggest ten clones account for approximately 1.5% of the sample.

The source of this sequence is a young man in good health. Sequenced material: memory CD4+ T cells sorted from blood. The sample's cell subset or site label is to be understood as: CD45RA-negative fraction.

The CDR3 region has the sequence CASSLDREEAFF. The DNA sequence is as follows: TGCGCCAGCAGCTTGGACAGGGAGGAAGCTTTCTTT. The sequence links TRBV5-1 to TRBJ1-1; a tentative D match to TRBD1 spans 6 bases. From its cysteine to its phenylalanine, the CDR3 spans 12 amino acids. CDR3 DNA only is kept here, 36 bases in frame from base 1. V and J lose 0 bases and 8 bases, and a span of 8 bases separates them. CDR1 SGHRS and CDR2 YFSETQ were looked up in the germline V gene.